Listed here are 2 T cell receptor beta chains from one sample, sequenced in a study of CD8+ T cells in alopecia areata. Extraction and reverse transcription of RNA yielded cDNA as the sequencing template. Measured with immunoSEQ multiplex PCR; TCRdb has only the in-frame clones, and not every one. The repertoire holds about 74,000 clones, with roughly 28% as singletons. Treatment defined: oral pan-JAK inhibitor, 5-10 mg twice daily. The sample in question was CD8+ T cells sorted from blood, obtained at week 4, from a patient treated with tofacitinib. The receptors were gathered from a human donor with alopecia areata.

The table lists this clone with a count of one. CDR3 loop: CASSLRGANTGELFF. The CDR3 DNA reads as TGTGCCAGCAGTCTCAGGGGCGCGAACACCGGGGAGCTGTTTTTT. The genes are TRBV27 and TRBJ2-2; perhaps TRBD1 as D (6 bases). Germline loops: CDR1 MNHEY, CDR2 SMNVEV (reference sequence). V was trimmed by 5 bases and J by 0 bases, leaving 10 bases between them. The CDR3 runs 15 residues.

This clone has more than one count but fewer than ten. The chain recombines TRBV9 with TRBJ1-2, with 7 nucleotides matching TRBD1. Germline loops: CDR1 SGDLS, CDR2 YYNGEE. Losses at the gene ends were 4 bases for V and 4 bases for J; bases not matched to a gene: 7. The CDR3 is 14 amino acids. Written as DNA, the CDR3 is TGTGCCAGCAGCCCGCGGGGGGACAGCTATGGCTACACCTTC. This encodes CASSPRGDSYGYTF.